The count of the clone carrying this TCR beta chain is one. These data belong to a study of CD8 T cells in Susac syndrome. The V gene's germline CDR1 is SGHNT and CDR2 YYREEE (reference sequence). The CDR3 has 14 amino acids. V was cut by 4 bases and J by 5 bases, with 15 bases left in between. cDNA came from about 0.51 to 1 ug RNA primed by random hexamers. Amplification of the TCR beta CDR3 was carried out by immunoSEQ multiplex PCR, which spanned a total of 54 Vbeta and 13 Jbeta segments. Each CDR3 protein gets one entry after TCRdb re-called the immunoSEQ multiplex PCR reads with MiXCR. The sample records around 120,000 distinct CDR3 sequences, roughly 93% being singletons. Both CD4+ and CD8+ T cells were negatively isolated, and TEMRA cells underwent FACS enrichment.

The chain has TRBV5-4 and TRBJ1-1, with a tentative D call TRBD1 (6 bases). This sequence was found in a human donor with multiple sclerosis. The sequencing input was CD4+ T cells from PBMCs. In DNA, the CDR3 is TGTGCCAGCAGCCTCCCAGGGGCAGGGACTGAAGCTTTCTTT. Protein: CASSLPGAGTEAFF.